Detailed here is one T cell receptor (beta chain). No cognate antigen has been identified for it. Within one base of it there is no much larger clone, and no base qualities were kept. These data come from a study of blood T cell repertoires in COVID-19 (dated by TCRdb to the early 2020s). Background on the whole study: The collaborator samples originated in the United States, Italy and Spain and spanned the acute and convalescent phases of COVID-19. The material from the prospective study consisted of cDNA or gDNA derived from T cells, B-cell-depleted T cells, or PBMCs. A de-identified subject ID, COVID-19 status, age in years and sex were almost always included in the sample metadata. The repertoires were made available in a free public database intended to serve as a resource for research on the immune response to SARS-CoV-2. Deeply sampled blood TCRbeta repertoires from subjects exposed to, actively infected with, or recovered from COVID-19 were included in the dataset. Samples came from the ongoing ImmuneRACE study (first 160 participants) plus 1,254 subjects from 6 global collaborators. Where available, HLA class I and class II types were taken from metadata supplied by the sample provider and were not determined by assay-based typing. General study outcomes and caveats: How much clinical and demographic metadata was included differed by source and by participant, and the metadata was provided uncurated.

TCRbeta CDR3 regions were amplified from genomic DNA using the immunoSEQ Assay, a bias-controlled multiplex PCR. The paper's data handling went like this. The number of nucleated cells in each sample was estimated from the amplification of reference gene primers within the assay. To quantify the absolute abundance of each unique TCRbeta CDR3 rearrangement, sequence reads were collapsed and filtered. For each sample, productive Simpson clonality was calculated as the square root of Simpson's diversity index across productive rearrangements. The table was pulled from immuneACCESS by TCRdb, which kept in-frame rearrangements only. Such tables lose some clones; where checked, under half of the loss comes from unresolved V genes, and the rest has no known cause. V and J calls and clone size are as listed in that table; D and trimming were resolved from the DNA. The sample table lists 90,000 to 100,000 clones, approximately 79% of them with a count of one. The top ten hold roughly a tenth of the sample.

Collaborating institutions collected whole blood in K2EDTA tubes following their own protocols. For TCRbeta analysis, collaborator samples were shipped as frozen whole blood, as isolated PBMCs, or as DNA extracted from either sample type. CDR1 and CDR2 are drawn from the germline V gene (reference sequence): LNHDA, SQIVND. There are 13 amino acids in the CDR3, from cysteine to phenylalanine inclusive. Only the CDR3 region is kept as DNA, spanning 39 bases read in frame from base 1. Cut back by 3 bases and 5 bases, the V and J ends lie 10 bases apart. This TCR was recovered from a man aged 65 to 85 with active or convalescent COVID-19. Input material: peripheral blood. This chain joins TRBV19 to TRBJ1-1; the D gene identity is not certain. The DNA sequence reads TGTGCCAGTAGTATTCCTCGTCGGACTGAAGCTTTCTTT. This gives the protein CASSIPRRTEAFF.